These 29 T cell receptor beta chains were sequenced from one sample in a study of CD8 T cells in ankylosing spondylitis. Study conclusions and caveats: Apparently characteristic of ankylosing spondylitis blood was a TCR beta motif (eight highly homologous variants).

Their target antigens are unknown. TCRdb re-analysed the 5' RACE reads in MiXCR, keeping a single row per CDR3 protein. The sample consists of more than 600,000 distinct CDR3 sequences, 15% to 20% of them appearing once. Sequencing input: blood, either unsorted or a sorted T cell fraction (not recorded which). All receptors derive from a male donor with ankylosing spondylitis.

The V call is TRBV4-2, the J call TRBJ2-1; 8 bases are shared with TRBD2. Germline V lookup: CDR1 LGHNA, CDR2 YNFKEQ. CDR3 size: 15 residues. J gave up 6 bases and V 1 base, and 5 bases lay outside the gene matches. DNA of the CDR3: TGTGCCAGCAGCCAAGCGGGAGGGGCGGTCAATGAGCAGTTCTTC. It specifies CASSQAGGAVNEQFF.

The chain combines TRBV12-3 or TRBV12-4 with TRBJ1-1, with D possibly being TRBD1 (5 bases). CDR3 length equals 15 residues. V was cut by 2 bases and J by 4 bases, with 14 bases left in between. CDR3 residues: CASSLIYTGSTEAFF. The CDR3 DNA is TGTGCCAGCAGTTTAATCTACACAGGCTCCACTGAAGCTTTCTTT.

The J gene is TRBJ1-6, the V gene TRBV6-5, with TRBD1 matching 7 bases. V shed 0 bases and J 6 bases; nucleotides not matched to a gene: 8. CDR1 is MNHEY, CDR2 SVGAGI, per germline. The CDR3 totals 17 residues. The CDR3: CASSYSNRGELNSPLHF. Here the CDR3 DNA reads TGTGCCAGCAGTTACTCAAACAGGGGTGAGCTTAATTCACCCCTCCACTTT.

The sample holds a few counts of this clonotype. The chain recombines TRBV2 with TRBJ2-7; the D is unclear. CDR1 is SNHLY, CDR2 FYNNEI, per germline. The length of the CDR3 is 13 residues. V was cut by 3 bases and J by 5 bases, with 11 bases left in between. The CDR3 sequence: CASSDKGPDEQYF. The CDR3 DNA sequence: TGTGCCAGCAGTGATAAAGGGCCCGACGAGCAGTACTTC.

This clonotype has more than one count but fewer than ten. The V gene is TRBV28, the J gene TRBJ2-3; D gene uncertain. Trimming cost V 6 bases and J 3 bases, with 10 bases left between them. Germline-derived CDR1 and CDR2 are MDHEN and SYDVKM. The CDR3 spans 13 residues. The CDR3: CASRSRLTDTQYF. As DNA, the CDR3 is TGTGCCAGCAGATCCCGATTGACAGATACGCAGTATTTT.

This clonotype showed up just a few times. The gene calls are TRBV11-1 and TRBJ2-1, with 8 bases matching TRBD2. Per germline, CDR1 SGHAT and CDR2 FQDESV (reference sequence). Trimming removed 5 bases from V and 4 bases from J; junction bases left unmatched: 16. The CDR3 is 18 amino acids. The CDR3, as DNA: TGTGCCAGCAGCCCCAACAAACCCTCGGCGGGAGGTTACAATGAGCAGTTCTTC. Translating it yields CASSPNKPSAGGYNEQFF.

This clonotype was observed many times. The CDR3 coding sequence is TGTGCCAGCAGCGGGACTAGCGGGGTATACGAGCAGTACTTC. It yields the protein CASSGTSGVYEQYF. V and J are TRBV7-2 and TRBJ2-7; 13 bases map to TRBD2. The CDR3 loop spans 14 amino acids. Trimming at V came to 5 bases and at J to 4 bases, leaving 2 bases not matched to a gene. The germline gives CDR1 SGHTA, CDR2 FQGNSA.

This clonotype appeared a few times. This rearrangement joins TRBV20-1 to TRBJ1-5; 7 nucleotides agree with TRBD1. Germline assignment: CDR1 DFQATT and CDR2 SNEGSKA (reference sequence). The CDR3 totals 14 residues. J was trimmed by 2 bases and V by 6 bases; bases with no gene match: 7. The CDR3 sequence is CSATTGMGNQPQHF. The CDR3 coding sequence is TGCAGTGCCACGACAGGGATGGGCAATCAGCCCCAGCATTTT.

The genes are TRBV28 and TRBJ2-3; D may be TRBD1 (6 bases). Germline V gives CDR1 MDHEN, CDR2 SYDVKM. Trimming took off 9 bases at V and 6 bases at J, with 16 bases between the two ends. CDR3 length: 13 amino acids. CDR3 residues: CAREPGDKDTQYF. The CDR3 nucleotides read TGTGCCAGAGAGCCAGGGGATAAGGATACGCAGTATTTT.

CDR3 bases: TGCGCCAGCAGCCACGCCTGGAACCAGGGGAGCACCGGGGAGCTGTTTTTT. Encoded protein: CASSHAWNQGSTGELFF. The chain couples TRBV4-1 to TRBJ2-2; TRBD1 might be the D (6 bases). Germline V lookup: CDR1 MGHRA, CDR2 YSYEKL. The CDR3 contains 17 residues. The V end was cut by 3 bases, the J end by 4 bases, with 18 bases between.

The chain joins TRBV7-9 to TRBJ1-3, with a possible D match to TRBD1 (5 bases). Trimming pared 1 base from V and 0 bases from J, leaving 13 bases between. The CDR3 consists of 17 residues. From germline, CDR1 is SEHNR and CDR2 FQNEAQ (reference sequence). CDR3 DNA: TGTGCCAGCAGCTTAGTGTCCACAGGAACCTCTGGAAACACCATATATTTT. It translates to CASSLVSTGTSGNTIYF.

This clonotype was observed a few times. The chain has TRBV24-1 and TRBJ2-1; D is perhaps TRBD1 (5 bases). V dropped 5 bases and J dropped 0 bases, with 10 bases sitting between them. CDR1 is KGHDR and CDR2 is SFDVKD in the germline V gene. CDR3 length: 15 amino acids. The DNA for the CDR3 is TGTGCCACCAGTGCGACAGAGAGCTCCTACAATGAGCAGTTCTTC. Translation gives CATSATESSYNEQFF.

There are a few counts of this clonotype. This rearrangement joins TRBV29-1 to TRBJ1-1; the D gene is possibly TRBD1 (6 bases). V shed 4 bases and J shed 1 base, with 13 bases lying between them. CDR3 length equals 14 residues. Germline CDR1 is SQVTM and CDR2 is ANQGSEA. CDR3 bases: TGCAGCGTTGTGGGGACACTGCCGAACACTGAAGCTTTCTTT. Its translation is CSVVGTLPNTEAFF.

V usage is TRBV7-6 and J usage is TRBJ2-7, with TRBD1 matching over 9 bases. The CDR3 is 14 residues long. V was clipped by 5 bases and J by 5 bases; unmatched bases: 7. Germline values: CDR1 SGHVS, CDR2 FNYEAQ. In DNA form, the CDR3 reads TGTGCCAGCAGCCATAGGACAGGGGAAGACGAGCAGTACTTC. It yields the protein CASSHRTGEDEQYF.

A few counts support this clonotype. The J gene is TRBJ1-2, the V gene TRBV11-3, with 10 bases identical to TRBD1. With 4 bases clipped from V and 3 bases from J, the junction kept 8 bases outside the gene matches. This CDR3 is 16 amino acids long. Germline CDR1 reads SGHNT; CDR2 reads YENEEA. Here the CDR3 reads CASSSSGTGAYYGYTF. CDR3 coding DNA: TGTGCCAGCAGCTCGTCCGGGACAGGGGCTTACTATGGCTACACCTTC.

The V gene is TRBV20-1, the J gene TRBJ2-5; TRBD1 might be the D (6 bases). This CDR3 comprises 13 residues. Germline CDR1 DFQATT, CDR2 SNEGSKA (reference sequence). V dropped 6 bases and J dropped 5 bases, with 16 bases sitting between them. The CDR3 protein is CSAEDSQLETQYF. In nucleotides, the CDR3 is TGCAGTGCGGAGGACAGCCAACTTGAGACCCAGTACTTC.

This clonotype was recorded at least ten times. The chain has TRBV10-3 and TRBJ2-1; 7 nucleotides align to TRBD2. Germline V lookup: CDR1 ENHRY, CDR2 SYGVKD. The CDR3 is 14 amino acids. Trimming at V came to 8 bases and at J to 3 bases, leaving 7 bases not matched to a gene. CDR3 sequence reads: CAISRGSVYNEQFF. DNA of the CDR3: TGTGCCATCTCCCGCGGGAGTGTCTACAATGAGCAGTTCTTC.

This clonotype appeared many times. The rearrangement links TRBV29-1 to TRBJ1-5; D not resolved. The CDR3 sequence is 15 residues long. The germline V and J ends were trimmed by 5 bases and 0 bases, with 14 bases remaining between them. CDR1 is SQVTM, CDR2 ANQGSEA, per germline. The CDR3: CSVRTENYSNQPQHF. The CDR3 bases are TGCAGCGTTAGGACGGAGAATTATAGCAATCAGCCCCAGCATTTT.

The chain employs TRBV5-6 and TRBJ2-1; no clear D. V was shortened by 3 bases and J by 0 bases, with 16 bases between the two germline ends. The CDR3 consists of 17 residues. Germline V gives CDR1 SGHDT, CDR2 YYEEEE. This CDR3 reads CASSSDPGLSSYNEQFF. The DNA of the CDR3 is TGTGCCAGCAGCTCGGATCCTGGTCTGAGCTCCTACAATGAGCAGTTCTTC.

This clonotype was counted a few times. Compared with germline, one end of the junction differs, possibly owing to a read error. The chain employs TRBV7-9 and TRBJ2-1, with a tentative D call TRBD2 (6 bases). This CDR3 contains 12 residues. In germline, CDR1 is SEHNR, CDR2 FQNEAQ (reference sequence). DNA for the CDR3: TGTGCCAGCAGACCATTGGTGACTAGTCCCAACTTC. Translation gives CASRPLVTSPNF.

CDR3 DNA: TGTGCCAGCAAGCAGGGACAGAGCTCCTACGAGCAGTACTTC. It codes for CASKQGQSSYEQYF. This chain links TRBV6-1 with TRBJ2-7, with TRBD1 matching 7 bases. CDR3 length equals 14 residues. Germline CDR1 reads MNHNS; CDR2 reads SASEGT. The V gene end was trimmed by 7 bases and the J gene end by 0 bases; junction bases not matched to a gene: 6.

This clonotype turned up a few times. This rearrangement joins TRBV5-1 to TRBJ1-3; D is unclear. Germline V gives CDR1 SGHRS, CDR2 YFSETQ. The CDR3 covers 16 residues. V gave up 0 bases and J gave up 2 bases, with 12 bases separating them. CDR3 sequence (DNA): TGCGCCAGCAGCTTGGCCTCCAACGCCCCTGGAAACACCATATATTTT. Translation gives CASSLASNAPGNTIYF.

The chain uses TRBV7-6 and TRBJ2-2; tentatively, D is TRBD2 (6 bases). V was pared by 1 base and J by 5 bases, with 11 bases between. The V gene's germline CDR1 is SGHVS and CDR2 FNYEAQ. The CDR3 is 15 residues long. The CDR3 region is CASSLVGGRTGELFF. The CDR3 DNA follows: TGTGCCAGCAGCTTAGTCGGGGGACGGACCGGGGAGCTGTTTTTT.

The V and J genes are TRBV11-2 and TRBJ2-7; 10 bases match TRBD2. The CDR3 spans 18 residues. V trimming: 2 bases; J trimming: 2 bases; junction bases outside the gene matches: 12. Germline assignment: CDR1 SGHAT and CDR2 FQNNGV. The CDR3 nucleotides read TGTGCCAGCAGCTTAAGGGAGAGCGGGAGGGAGGAGCCCTACGAGCAGTACTTC. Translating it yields CASSLRESGREEPYEQYF.

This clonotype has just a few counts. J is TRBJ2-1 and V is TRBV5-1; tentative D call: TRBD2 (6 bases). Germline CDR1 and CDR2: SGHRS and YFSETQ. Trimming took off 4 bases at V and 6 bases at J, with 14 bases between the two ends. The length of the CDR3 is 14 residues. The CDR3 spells CASSLSGDLNEQFF. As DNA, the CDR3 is TGCGCCAGCAGCCTTAGCGGAGACCTCAATGAGCAGTTCTTC.

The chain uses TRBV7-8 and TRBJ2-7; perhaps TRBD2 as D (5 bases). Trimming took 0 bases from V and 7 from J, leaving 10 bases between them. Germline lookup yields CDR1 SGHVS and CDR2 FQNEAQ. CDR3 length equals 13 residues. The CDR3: CASSLAPGWEQYF. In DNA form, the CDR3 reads TGTGCCAGCAGCTTAGCCCCGGGGTGGGAGCAGTACTTC.

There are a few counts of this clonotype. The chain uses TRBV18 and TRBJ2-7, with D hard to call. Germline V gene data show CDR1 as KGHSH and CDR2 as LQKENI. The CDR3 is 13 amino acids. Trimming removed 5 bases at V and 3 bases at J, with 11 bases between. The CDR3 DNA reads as TGTGCCAGCTCATTGGTCGAACTCTACGAGCAGTACTTC. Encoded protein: CASSLVELYEQYF.

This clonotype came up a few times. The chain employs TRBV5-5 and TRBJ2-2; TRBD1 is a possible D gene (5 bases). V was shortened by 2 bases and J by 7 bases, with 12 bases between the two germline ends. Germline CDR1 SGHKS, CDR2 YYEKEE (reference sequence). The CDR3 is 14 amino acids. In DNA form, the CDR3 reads TGTGCCAGCAGCTTCTCCCAGGGCAGCGGGGAGCTGTTTTTT. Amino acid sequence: CASSFSQGSGELFF.

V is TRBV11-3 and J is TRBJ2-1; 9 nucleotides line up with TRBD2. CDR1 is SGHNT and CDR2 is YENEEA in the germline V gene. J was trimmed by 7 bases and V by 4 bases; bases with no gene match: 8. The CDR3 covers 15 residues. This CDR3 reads CASSSGLASLNEQFF. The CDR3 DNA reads TGTGCCAGCAGCTCTGGACTAGCGTCTCTGAATGAGCAGTTCTTC. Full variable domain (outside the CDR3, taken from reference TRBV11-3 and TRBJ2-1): EAGVVQSPRYKIIEKKQPVAFWCNPISGHNTLYWYLQNLGQGPELLIRYENEEAVDDSQLPKDRFSAERLKGVDSTLKIQPAELGDSAVYLCASSSGLASLNEQFFGPGTRLTVL.